This TCR beta chain appears in the sequencing data of a study of regulatory T cells in long-lasting Graves disease. Study-level findings and limits: Segments TRBV28, TRBJ1-2 and TRBJ2-5 showed preferential usage in persistent disease.

V lost 6 bases, J lost 6 bases, and 20 bases lay in between. The germline V gene encodes CDR1 MNHNS and CDR2 SASEGT. This CDR3 has 15 amino acids. Building the TCR beta libraries relied on iRepertoire HTBI primers, and CDR3 regions underwent Arm-PCR. TCRdb re-called the multiplex PCR reads through MiXCR, storing one row per CDR3 protein. The repertoire holds roughly 250,000 distinct CDR3 sequences, 15% to 20% seen once, with around 15% in the top ten. The time point: newly diagnosed GD, antithyroid drugs for less than 3 months. The authors made the TCR library using RNA they extracted from PBMCs. American Thyroid Association guidelines defined how Graves' disease was diagnosed. In this sample, this clonotype turned up many times. Its target is unknown. These data also featured in a second study, about T cells in Graves' hyperthyroidism and ophthalmopathy. This second study says: Blood also held most thyroid clonotypes expanded beyond 0.001.

V is TRBV6-1 and J is TRBJ1-2, with D possibly matching TRBD1 (5 bases). Sequencing used peripheral blood mononuclear cells (PBMCs), obtained at new diagnosis, from a patient treated with antithyroid drugs. The sequence derives from a woman aged 25 to 45 with Graves disease. The CDR3 sequence: CASSRARDSGDGYTF. CDR3 nucleotides: TGTGCCAGCAGCCGGGCCCGGGACTCCGGCGATGGCTACACCTTC.